This T cell receptor beta chain was captured in a study of PD-1 blockade in classical Hodgkin lymphoma. Study context: Patients were infused with nivolumab 3 mg/kg every 2 weeks. Findings and caveats of the study: Patients starting nivolumab less than 1 year after ASCT had lower diversity and were excluded from later analyses.

Profiled with immunoSEQ multiplex PCR; TCRdb holds only in-frame clones, not every one. The data contain 13,000 or so clones, roughly 80% of them singletons. Time point given: cycle 4 day 1 (C4D1), after five to seven weeks of nivolumab. Every single patient, without exception, relapsed after autologous stem cell transplantation, and brentuximab vedotin exposure varied. Responses achieved at best were complete response, partial response or progressive disease. Remarks on this clone: Its specificity is not known.

The CDR3 length is 15 residues. The junction had 3 bases not matched to a gene; V was cut back by 0 bases and J by 4 bases. Germline loops: CDR1 MNHGY, CDR2 SAAAGT. The sequence came from a human donor with classical Hodgkin lymphoma. The chain has TRBV6-8 and TRBJ1-5; 7 nucleotides line up with TRBD1. This specimen consisted of peripheral blood mononuclear cells (PBMCs), obtained before the fourth cycle of nivolumab. CDR3 DNA sequence: TGTGCCAGCAGTTACTCTGGGACAGTTAATCAGCCCCAGCATTTT. Its translation is CASSYSGTVNQPQHF.